This T cell receptor (beta chain) stems from a study of cytomegalovirus exposure and HLA in healthy donors. This PCR relied on a set of 60 Vbeta primers and 13 Jbeta primers. Clones were read by immunoSEQ multiplex PCR, and TCRdb kept only the in-frame ones, dropping some. The data contain more than 150,000 clones, 84% of them seen just once; the ten biggest clones take up around 2.5%. Donors showed nominal health when sampled, although they likely had unrecorded immune exposures. As to this clone: Its cognate antigen is unknown.

The CDR3 totals 14 residues. Germline V gives CDR1 SGHTA, CDR2 FQGTGA. J lost 9 bases, V lost 6 bases, and 8 bases had no gene match. Overall study findings and caveats: Reports indicated that the classifier achieved high specificity and sensitivity in diagnosing cytomegalovirus status. A missense DCLRE1C variant was associated with V- and J-gene trimming of TCR beta chains in a later analysis, and an independent cohort replicated the association.

The receptor was derived from a woman in her forties or fifties in good health and CMV-seropositive. The V call is TRBV7-3, the J call TRBJ1-6; 7 bases align to TRBD1. Sequences were obtained from PBMCs. Here the CDR3 DNA reads TGTGCCAGCAGGGATACAGGGGCGGGTTCACCCCTCCACTTT. Translation: CASRDTGAGSPLHF.